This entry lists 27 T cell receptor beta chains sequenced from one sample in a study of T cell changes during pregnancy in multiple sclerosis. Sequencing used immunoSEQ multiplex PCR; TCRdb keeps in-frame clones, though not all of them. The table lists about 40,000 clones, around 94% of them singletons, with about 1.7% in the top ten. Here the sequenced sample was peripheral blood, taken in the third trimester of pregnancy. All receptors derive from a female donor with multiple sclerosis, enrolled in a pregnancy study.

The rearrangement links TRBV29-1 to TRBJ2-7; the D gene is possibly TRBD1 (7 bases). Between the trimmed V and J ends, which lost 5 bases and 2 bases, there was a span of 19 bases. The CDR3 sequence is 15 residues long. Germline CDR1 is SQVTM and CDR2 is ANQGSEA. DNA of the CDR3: TGCAGCGTTTTCACCGGCGGGACAGTTACCTACGAGCAGTACTTC. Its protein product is CSVFTGGTVTYEQYF.

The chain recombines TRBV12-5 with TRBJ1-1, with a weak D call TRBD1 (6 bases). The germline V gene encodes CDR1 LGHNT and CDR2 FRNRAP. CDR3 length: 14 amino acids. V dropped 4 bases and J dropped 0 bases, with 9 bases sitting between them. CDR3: CASGWGGMNTEAFF. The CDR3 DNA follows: TGTGCTAGTGGTTGGGGGGGCATGAACACTGAAGCTTTCTTT.

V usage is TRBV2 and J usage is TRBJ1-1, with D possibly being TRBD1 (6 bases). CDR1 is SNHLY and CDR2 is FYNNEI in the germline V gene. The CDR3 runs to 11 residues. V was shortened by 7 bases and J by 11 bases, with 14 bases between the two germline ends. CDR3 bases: TGTGCCAGCACCCGACAGGTCGCGGCTTTCTTT. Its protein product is CASTRQVAAFF. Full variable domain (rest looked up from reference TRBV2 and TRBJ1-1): EPEVTQTPSHQVTQMGQEVILRCVPISNHLYFYWYRQILGQKVEFLVSFYNNEISEKSEIFDDQFSVERPDGSNFTLKIRSTKLEDSAMYFCASTRQVAAFFGQGTRLTVV.

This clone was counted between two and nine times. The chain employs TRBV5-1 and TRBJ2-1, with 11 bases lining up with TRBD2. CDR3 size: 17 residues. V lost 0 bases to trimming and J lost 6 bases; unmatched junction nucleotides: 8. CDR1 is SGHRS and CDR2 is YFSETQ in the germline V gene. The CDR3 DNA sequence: TGCGCCAGCAGCTTGGCCAGGGATAGCGGGGGGGCCAATGAGCAGTTCTTC. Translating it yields CASSLARDSGGANEQFF.

The CDR3 nucleotides read TGTGCCAGCAGCTTAATCGGGACAGGGCGTACTGAAGCTTTCTTT. It yields the protein CASSLIGTGRTEAFF. The chain has TRBV7-3 and TRBJ1-1; 9 bases align to TRBD1. V shed 1 base and J 5 bases; nucleotides not matched to a gene: 5. The CDR3 contains 15 residues. CDR1 is SGHTA and CDR2 is FQGTGA in the germline V gene.

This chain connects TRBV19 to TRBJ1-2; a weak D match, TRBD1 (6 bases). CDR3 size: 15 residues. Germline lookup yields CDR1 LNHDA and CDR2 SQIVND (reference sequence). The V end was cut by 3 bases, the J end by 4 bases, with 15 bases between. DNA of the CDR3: TGTGCCAGTAGTATTGGTAGGGACACCGCCTATGGCTACACCTTC. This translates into CASSIGRDTAYGYTF. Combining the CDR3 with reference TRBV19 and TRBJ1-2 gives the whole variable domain DGGITQSPKYLFRKEGQNVTLSCEQNLNHDAMYWYRQDPGQGLRLIYYSQIVNDFQKGDIAEGYSVSREKKESFPLTVTSAQKNPTAFYLCASSIGRDTAYGYTFGSGTRLTVV.

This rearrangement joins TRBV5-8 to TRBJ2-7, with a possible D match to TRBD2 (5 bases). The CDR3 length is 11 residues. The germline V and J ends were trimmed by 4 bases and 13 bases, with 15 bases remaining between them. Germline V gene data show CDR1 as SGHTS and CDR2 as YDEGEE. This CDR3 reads CASSELGGGYF. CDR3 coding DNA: TGTGCCAGCAGCGAGCTGGGTGGAGGATACTTC.

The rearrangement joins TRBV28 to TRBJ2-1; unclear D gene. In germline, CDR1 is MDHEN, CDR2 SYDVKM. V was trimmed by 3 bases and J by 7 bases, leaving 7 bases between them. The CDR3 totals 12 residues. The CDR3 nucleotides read TGTGCCAGCAGTTTTACATGGAATGAGCAGTTCTTC. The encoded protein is CASSFTWNEQFF.

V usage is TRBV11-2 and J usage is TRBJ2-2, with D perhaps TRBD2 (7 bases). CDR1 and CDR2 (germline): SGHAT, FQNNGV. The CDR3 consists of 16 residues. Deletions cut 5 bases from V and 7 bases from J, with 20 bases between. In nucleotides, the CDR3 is TGTGCCAGCAGCCTTGAGTCGGGGGGCTTGGGCGGGGAGCTGTTTTTT. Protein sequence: CASSLESGGLGGELFF.

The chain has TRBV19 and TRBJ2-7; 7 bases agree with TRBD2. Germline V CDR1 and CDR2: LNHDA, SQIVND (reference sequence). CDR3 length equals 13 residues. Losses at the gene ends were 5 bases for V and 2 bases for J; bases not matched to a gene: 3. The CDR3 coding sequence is TGTGCCAGTAGTGGGACTACCACCTACGAGCAGTACTTC. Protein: CASSGTTTYEQYF.

The CDR3 nucleotides are TGCGCCAGCAGAAACGCTTGGTCCATGGAGGGCTACACCTTC. Its protein is CASRNAWSMEGYTF. This chain connects TRBV4-3 to TRBJ1-2; D is undetermined. The germline CDR1 and CDR2 sequences are LGHNA and YSLEER. CDR3 length equals 14 residues. The ends were cut back, 6 bases at V and 8 bases at J, with 19 bases in the middle.

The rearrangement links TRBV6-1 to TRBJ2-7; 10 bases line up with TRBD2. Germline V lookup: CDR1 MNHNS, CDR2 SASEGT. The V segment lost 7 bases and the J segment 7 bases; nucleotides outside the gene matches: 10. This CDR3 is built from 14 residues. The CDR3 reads CASTALAGALEQYF. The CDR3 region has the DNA TGTGCCAGCACCGCCCTAGCGGGAGCGTTAGAGCAGTACTTC.

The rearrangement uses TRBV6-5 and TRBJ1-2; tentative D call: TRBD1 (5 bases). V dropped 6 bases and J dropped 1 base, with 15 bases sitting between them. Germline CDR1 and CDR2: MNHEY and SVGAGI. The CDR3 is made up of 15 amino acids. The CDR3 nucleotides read TGTGCCAGCAGCCCGGGGGAAGGATTTAACTATGGCTACACCTTC. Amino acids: CASSPGEGFNYGYTF.

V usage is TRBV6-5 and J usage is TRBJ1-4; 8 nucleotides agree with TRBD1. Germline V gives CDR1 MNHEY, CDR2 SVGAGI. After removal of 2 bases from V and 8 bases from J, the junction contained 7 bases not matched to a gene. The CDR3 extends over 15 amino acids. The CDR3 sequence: CASSYTGAGGEKLFF. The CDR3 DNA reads TGTGCCAGCAGTTACACGGGAGCAGGGGGCGAAAAACTGTTTTTT.

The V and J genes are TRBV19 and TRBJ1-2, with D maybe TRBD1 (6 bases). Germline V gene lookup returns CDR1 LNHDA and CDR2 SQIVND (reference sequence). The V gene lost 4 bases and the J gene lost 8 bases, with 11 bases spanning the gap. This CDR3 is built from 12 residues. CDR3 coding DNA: TGTGCCAGTAGTAGGACAGCAGGCGGCTACACCTTC. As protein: CASSRTAGGYTF.

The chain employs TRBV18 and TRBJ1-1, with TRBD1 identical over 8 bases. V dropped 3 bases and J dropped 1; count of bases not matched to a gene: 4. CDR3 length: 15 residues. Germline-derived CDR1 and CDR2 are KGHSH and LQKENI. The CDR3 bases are TGTGCCAGCTCACCGAGGACAGGGAGGAACACTGAAGCTTTCTTT. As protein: CASSPRTGRNTEAFF.

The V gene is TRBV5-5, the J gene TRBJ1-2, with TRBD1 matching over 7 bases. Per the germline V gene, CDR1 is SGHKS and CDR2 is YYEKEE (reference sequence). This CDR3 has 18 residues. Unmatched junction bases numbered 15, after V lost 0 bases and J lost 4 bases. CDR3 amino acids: CASSLDSFNRGRPYGYTF. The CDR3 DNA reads TGTGCCAGCAGCTTGGATTCCTTTAACAGGGGCCGGCCCTATGGCTACACCTTC.

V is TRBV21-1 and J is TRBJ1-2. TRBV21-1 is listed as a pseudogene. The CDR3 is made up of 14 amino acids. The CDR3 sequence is CASSPWDFRYGYTF. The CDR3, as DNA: TGTGCCAGCAGCCCATGGGACTTCCGATATGGCTACACCTTC.

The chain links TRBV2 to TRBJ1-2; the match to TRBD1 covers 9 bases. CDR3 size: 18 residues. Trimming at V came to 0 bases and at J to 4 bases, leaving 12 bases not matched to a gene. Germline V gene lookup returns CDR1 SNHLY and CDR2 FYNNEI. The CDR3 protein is CASSEATRTGVPFYGYTF. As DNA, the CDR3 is TGTGCCAGCAGTGAAGCGACGAGGACAGGGGTCCCCTTCTATGGCTACACCTTC.

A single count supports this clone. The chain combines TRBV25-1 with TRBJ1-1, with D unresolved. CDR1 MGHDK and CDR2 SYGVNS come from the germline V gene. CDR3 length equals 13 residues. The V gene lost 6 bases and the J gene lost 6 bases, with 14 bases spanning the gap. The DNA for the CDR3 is TGTGCCAGCAGGCTCCGGGGTGGGGCTGAAGCTTTCTTT. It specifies CASRLRGGAEAFF.

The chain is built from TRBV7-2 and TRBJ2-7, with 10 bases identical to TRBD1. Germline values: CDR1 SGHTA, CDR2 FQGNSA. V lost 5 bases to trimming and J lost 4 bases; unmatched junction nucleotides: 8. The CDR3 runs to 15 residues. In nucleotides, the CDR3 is TGTGCCAGCAGCCAGGGACAGGGGACGATATACGAGCAGTACTTC. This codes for CASSQGQGTIYEQYF.

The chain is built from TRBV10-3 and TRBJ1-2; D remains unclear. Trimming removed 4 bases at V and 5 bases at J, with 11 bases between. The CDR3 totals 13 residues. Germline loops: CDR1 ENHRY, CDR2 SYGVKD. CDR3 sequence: CAISVTESYGYTF. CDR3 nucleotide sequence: TGTGCCATCAGTGTAACAGAGTCTTATGGCTACACCTTC.

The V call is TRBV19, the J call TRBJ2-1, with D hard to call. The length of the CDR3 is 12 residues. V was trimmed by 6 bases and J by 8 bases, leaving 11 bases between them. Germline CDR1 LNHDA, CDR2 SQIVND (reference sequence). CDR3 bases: TGTGCCAGTAGCCGCTTGGGCGATGAGCAGTTCTTC. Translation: CASSRLGDEQFF. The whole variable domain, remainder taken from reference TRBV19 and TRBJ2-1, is DGGITQSPKYLFRKEGQNVTLSCEQNLNHDAMYWYRQDPGQGLRLIYYSQIVNDFQKGDIAEGYSVSREKKESFPLTVTSAQKNPTAFYLCASSRLGDEQFFGPGTRLTVL.

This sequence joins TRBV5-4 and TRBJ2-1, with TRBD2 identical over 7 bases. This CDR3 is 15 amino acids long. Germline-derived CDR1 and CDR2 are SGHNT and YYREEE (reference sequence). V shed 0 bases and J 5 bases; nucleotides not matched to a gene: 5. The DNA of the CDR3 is TGTGCCAGCAGCTTGGGCGGGAGTAATGACAATGAGCAGTTCTTC. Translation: CASSLGGSNDNEQFF.

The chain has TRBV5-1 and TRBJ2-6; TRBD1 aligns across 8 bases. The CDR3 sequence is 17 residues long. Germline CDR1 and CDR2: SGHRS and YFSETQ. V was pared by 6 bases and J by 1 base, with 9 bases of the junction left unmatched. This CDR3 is CASTQGDRMSGANVLTF. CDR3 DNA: TGCGCCAGCACTCAGGGGGACAGGATGTCTGGGGCCAACGTCCTGACTTTC.

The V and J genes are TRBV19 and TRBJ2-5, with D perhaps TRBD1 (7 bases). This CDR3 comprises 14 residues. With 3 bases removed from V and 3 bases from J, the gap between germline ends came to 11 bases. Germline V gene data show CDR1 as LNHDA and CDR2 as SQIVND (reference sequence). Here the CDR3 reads CASSIPGGKETQYF. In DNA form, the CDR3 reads TGTGCCAGTAGTATTCCAGGGGGGAAAGAGACCCAGTACTTC.

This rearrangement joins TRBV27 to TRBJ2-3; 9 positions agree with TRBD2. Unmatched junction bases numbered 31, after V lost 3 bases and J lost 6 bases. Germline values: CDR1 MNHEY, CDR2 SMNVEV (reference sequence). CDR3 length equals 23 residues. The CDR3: CASSFIPTRGGRAYLIGLDTQYF. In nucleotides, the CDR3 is TGTGCCAGCAGTTTCATACCCACTCGGGGCGGGAGGGCTTATCTCATTGGCCTGGATACGCAGTATTTT.